A single sample is the source of the 14 T cell receptor beta chains below, sequenced in a study of T cell responses to AZD1222 COVID-19 vaccine. Assay: immunoSEQ multiplex PCR; the TCRdb copy retains only in-frame clones and omits some. The sample has around 74,000 clones, 92% seen once. The sequencing used peripheral blood, collected on day 0 of MenACWY control vaccination. These receptors were obtained from an adult in good health.

This clone has a handful of counts. The identical CDR3 is also encoded by other nucleotide sequences in the sample. The chain is built from TRBV6-5 and TRBJ1-3; no reliable D call. CDR3 length: 14 residues. With 0 bases removed from V and 1 base from J, the gap between germline ends came to 4 bases. Germline V gene data show CDR1 as MNHEY and CDR2 as SVGAGI. The CDR3 region is CASSYSRSGNTIYF. In nucleotides, the CDR3 is TGTGCCAGCAGTTACTCGCGATCTGGAAACACCATATATTTT.

The gene calls are TRBV27 and TRBJ1-2; D is unresolved. Germline V gene lookup returns CDR1 MNHEY and CDR2 SMNVEV (reference sequence). The ends were cut back, 6 bases at V and 6 bases at J, with 17 bases in the middle. The CDR3 consists of 14 residues. The CDR3 DNA follows: TGTGCCAGCAGAAGTAACTCCGGGGAAGATGGCTACACCTTC. Encoded protein: CASRSNSGEDGYTF.

Written as DNA, the CDR3 is TGTGCCAGCAGTTACCGACAGGCGCATGGCTACACCTTC. Translation gives CASSYRQAHGYTF. This chain connects TRBV28 to TRBJ1-2, with a tentative D call TRBD1 (6 bases). CDR3 length equals 13 residues. CDR1 is MDHEN, CDR2 SYDVKM, per germline. Deletions cut 4 bases from V and 6 bases from J, with 12 bases between.

V and J are TRBV5-1 and TRBJ1-5, with 7 bases lining up with TRBD1. The CDR3 is made up of 15 amino acids. V was pared by 4 bases and J by 1 base, with 5 bases of the junction left unmatched. Germline values: CDR1 SGHRS, CDR2 YFSETQ. The CDR3 DNA reads as TGCGCCAGCAGCCTGGGGACAGTAAGCAATCAGCCCCAGCATTTT. Its translation: CASSLGTVSNQPQHF.

The chain uses TRBV7-2 and TRBJ2-3; D uncertain. The CDR3 extends over 15 amino acids. Germline values: CDR1 SGHTA, CDR2 FQGNSA. Trimming took off 1 base at V and 2 bases at J, with 10 bases between the two ends. The CDR3 bases are TGTGCCAGCAGCTTAGGGCATTCCCCCACAGATACGCAGTATTTT. Its protein product is CASSLGHSPTDTQYF.

The sample holds a few counts of this clone. This chain uses TRBV5-8 with TRBJ1-5; possible D gene TRBD1, 5 bases. Trimming pared 0 bases from V and 0 bases from J, leaving 10 bases between. This CDR3 has 16 amino acids. Germline V gene sequence: CDR1 SGHTS, CDR2 YDEGEE. The CDR3 spells CASSLGQGHSNQPQHF. The CDR3 DNA sequence: TGTGCCAGCAGCTTGGGCCAGGGCCATAGCAATCAGCCCCAGCATTTT.

This sequence joins TRBV5-1 and TRBJ1-4; TRBD1 agrees at 7 bases. The V gene end was trimmed by 3 bases and the J gene end by 5 bases; junction bases not matched to a gene: 10. Germline V gene lookup returns CDR1 SGHRS and CDR2 YFSETQ. The CDR3 length is 16 residues. In DNA form, the CDR3 reads TGCGCCAGCAGCTCAACCGCGGGACAGCCCAATGAAAAACTGTTTTTT. It specifies CASSSTAGQPNEKLFF.

The gene calls are TRBV5-6 and TRBJ2-5, with TRBD1 matching 7 bases. Unmatched junction bases numbered 5, after V lost 4 bases and J lost 5 bases. The CDR3 runs to 13 residues. The germline CDR1 and CDR2 sequences are SGHDT and YYEEEE. In nucleotides, the CDR3 is TGTGCCAGCAGCCTACAGGGGCCCGAGACCCAGTACTTC. Encoded protein: CASSLQGPETQYF.

The chain employs TRBV7-2 and TRBJ1-2; D gene uncertain. Deletions cut 5 bases from V and 3 bases from J, with 10 bases between. Germline lookup yields CDR1 SGHTA and CDR2 FQGNSA. The CDR3 sequence is 13 residues long. Here the CDR3 reads CASSPALHYGYTF. The CDR3 nucleotides read TGTGCCAGCAGCCCCGCCCTCCACTATGGCTACACCTTC.

In this sample, this clone turned up once. This chain connects TRBV29-1 to TRBJ2-5; perhaps TRBD2 as D (6 bases). This CDR3 spans 11 amino acids. Trimming shortened V by 7 bases and J by 5 bases, and 11 bases separated the two germline ends. Germline CDR1 reads SQVTM; CDR2 reads ANQGSEA. The CDR3 DNA reads TGCAGCGCGGAGGGCCGGGAGACCCAGTACTTC. This translates into CSAEGRETQYF.

J is TRBJ2-2 and V is TRBV9; D uncertain. Germline V gives CDR1 SGDLS, CDR2 YYNGEE. Trimming stripped 1 base from V and 6 bases from J, with 7 bases between. The CDR3 has 13 residues. CDR3 bases: TGTGCCAGCAGCGTATTTGACCCCGGGGAGCTGTTTTTT. Translated: CASSVFDPGELFF. Based on the CDR3 plus reference TRBV9 and TRBJ2-2, the full variable domain is DSGVTQTPKHLITATGQRVTLRCSPRSGDLSVYWYQQSLDQGLQFLIQYYNGEERAKGNILERFSAQQFPDLHSELNLSSLELGDSALYFCASSVFDPGELFFGEGSRLTVL.

The V and J genes are TRBV21-1 and TRBJ1-5. TRBV21-1 is a recognized pseudogene. CDR3 size: 15 residues. The CDR3 loop is CASSKGRESNQPQHF. CDR3 nucleotides: TGTGCCAGCAGCAAAGGTAGGGAGAGCAATCAGCCCCAGCATTTT.

In this sample, this clone turned up a few times. This chain uses TRBV28 with TRBJ1-5; D gene uncertain. Trimming took 4 bases from V and 5 from J, leaving 3 bases between them. Germline V gives CDR1 MDHEN, CDR2 SYDVKM. The CDR3 totals 11 residues. CDR3 coding DNA: TGTGCCAGCAGTTCGGATCAGCCCCAGCATTTT. Translating gives CASSSDQPQHF.

V gene TRBV7-2 combines with J gene TRBJ2-3, with TRBD1 matching 8 bases. Trimming cost V 3 bases and J 1 base; bases outside gene matches: 3. The germline V gene encodes CDR1 SGHTA and CDR2 FQGNSA. The CDR3 is 15 residues long. In DNA, the CDR3 is TGTGCCAGCAGCTTCGTGACAGGGGGCACAGATACGCAGTATTTT. The encoded protein is CASSFVTGGTDTQYF.